A selection of T cell receptor beta chains follows, all from one sample in a study of shared clonotypes between healthy human individuals. The method was immunoSEQ multiplex PCR; TCRdb's version includes in-frame clones alone and lacks a portion of them. The sample lists 2 million to 3 million clones, approximately 93% seen once, with approximately 0.37% in the top ten. The sequencing input was naive CD4+ T cells from PBMCs. All receptors derive from a young man in good health. Some clones in this sample may be carry-over from other donors' samples. Both conserved end residues are part of each CDR3. The order of the fields is clone size, J gene, V gene, D gene, CDR3 protein, CDR3 DNA. D genes are given only for firm matches. A row's size may be missing; if present it is once, few, many or a size class.

>-|TRBJ2-7|TRBV6-5|-
CASSYRQAYEQYF
TGTGCCAGCAGTTACAGGCAGGCCTACGAGCAGTACTTC
>-|TRBJ2-3|TRBV7-9|TRBD1
CASSSLGQGQDTQYF
TGTGCCAGCAGCTCATTGGGACAGGGGCAAGATACGCAGTATTTT
>-|TRBJ2-2|TRBV6-6|TRBD2
CASSYRGGRRTGELFF
TGTGCCAGCAGTTACCGGGGGGGCCGCAGAACCGGGGAGCTGTTTTTT
>-|TRBJ1-4|TRBV30|TRBD1
CAWSEQGAANEKLFF
TGTGCCTGGAGCGAACAGGGGGCGGCTAATGAAAAACTGTTTTTT
>-|TRBJ1-2|TRBV11-1|-
CASSHRGNYGYTF
TGTGCCAGCAGCCACCGGGGAAACTATGGCTACACCTTC
>-|TRBJ2-5|TRBV19|-
CASSIVQGVETQYF
TGTGCCAGTAGTATAGTGCAGGGAGTAGAGACCCAGTACTTC
>once|TRBJ2-1|TRBV5-4|TRBD2
CASSFWTSGPNEQFF
TGTGCCAGCAGCTTTTGGACTAGCGGACCCAATGAGCAGTTCTTC
>-|TRBJ2-7|TRBV6-1|-
CASSEEAGLRFYEQYF
TGTGCCAGCAGTGAAGAAGCAGGGTTGCGTTTCTACGAGCAGTACTTC
>-|TRBJ1-5|TRBV6-4|-
CASSWITVGNQPQHF
TGTGCCAGCAGTTGGATCACGGTCGGAAATCAGCCCCAGCATTTT
>-|TRBJ2-7|TRBV29-1|-
CSGALLGEQYF
TGCAGCGGGGCCCTTCTCGGGGAGCAGTACTTC
>-|TRBJ2-3|TRBV7-2|-
CASSFTLSSTDTQYF
TGTGCCAGCAGCTTTACACTTTCTAGCACAGATACGCAGTATTTT
>-|TRBJ2-7|TRBV18|TRBD2
CASSSGRADYEQYF
TGTGCCAGCTCCTCCGGGAGGGCCGACTACGAGCAGTACTTC
>few|TRBJ1-1|TRBV15|-
CATSRSLGGTEAFF
TGTGCCACCAGCAGATCCCTCGGGGGCACTGAAGCTTTCTTT
>-|TRBJ1-2|TRBV15|-
CATSSSPIYGYTF
TGTGCCACCAGCAGCTCTCCCATCTATGGCTACACCTTC
>-|TRBJ2-2|TRBV2|-
CASSEDRVNTGELFF
TGTGCCAGCAGTGAAGACAGGGTAAACACCGGGGAGCTGTTTTTT
>-|TRBJ1-4|TRBV18|-
CASSPMTTTEQLFF
TGTGCCAGCTCACCAATGACAACCACAGAGCAACTGTTTTTT
>-|TRBJ2-2|TRBV25-1|TRBD1
CASSETGGTGELFF
TGTGCCAGCAGTGAGACAGGGGGAACCGGGGAGCTGTTTTTT
>-|TRBJ2-7|TRBV7-3|TRBD2
CASSPPPGLAVSYEQYF
TGTGCCAGCAGCCCACCCCCGGGACTAGCGGTATCTTACGAGCAGTACTTC
>-|TRBJ2-2|TRBV5-1|-
CASSRGQNTGELFF
TGCGCCAGCAGCAGGGGACAGAACACCGGGGAGCTGTTTTTT
>-|TRBJ2-4|TRBV10-3|-
CAIRDNLAKNIQYF
TGTGCCATCAGGGACAACCTAGCCAAAAACATTCAGTACTTC
>-|TRBJ2-1|TRBV5-6|TRBD2
CASSLRGGRVHNEQFF
TGTGCCAGCAGCTTGAGGGGTGGGAGGGTACACAATGAGCAGTTCTTC
>-|TRBJ2-5|TRBV19|-
CASSIIGGETQYF
TGTGCCAGTAGTATAATCGGAGGAGAGACCCAGTACTTC
>-|TRBJ2-7|TRBV27|-
CASSPLGGYEQYF
TGTGCCAGCAGTCCCCTGGGGGGCTACGAGCAGTACTTC
>-|TRBJ2-2|TRBV5-4|TRBD2
CATRAGGSTGELFF
TGTGCCACCCGTGCGGGAGGTAGCACCGGGGAGCTGTTTTTT
>-|TRBJ2-3|TRBV5-1|-
CASSLRALGTSTDTQYF
TGCGCCAGCAGCTTAAGGGCCTTGGGAACTAGCACAGATACGCAGTATTTT
>once|TRBJ1-2|TRBV6-5|-
CASSRLQTNYGYTF
TGTGCCAGCAGTCGCCTCCAGACTAACTATGGCTACACCTTC
>-|TRBJ2-7|TRBV27|TRBD2
CASSSFTPLADRLSVTYEQYF
TGTGCCAGCAGTTCCTTTACCCCCCTAGCGGATCGACTAAGCGTAACCTACGAGCAGTACTTC
>-|TRBJ2-2|TRBV4-3|-
CASSPSITPTGELFF
TGCGCCAGCAGCCCCTCGATCACTCCCACCGGGGAGCTGTTTTTT
>-|TRBJ1-2|TRBV19|-
CASSIGGRNSNYGYTF
TGTGCCAGTAGTATAGGGGGCAGAAATTCTAACTATGGCTACACCTTC
>-|TRBJ1-2|TRBV5-4|-
CASSLPDRSNYGYTF
TGTGCCAGCAGTCTCCCCGACAGGAGTAACTATGGCTACACCTTC
>once|TRBJ1-5|TRBV11-1|-
CASSFAGYNQPQHF
TGTGCCAGCAGCTTCGCAGGGTACAATCAGCCCCAGCATTTT
>-|TRBJ2-1|TRBV7-6|TRBD2
CASSSLSGRYNEQFF
TGTGCCAGCAGCTCTTTAAGCGGGAGGTACAATGAGCAGTTCTTC
>-|TRBJ1-2|TRBV12-5|-
CASGFGGYGYTF
TGTGCTAGTGGTTTTGGGGGGTATGGCTACACCTTC
>-|TRBJ1-5|TRBV6-5|-
CASRTGGTGNQPQHF
TGTGCCAGCAGAACGGGGGGGACCGGCAATCAGCCCCAGCATTTT